Each of the 25 T cell receptor beta chains below was sequenced from the same sample in a study of CD8 T cells in Susac syndrome. RNA in amounts of roughly 0.5 to 1 ug was reverse transcribed with random hexamers. Each CDR3 protein gets one entry after TCRdb re-called the immunoSEQ multiplex PCR reads with MiXCR. Altogether some 94,000 distinct CDR3 sequences are present, 85% to 95% being singletons, with the ten largest covering over 0.3%. Specimen: CD4+ T cells from PBMCs. The receptor source for this set is a human donor with Susac syndrome.

This clonotype came up a few times. The rearrangement links TRBV5-1 to TRBJ2-7; 8 nucleotides line up with TRBD2. Trimming cost V 4 bases and J 2 bases; bases outside gene matches: 8. The CDR3 is 15 amino acids. Germline lookup yields CDR1 SGHRS and CDR2 YFSETQ. CDR3 in DNA: TGCGCCAGCAGCCCCTTTGCGGGGGGTGCCTACGAGCAGTACTTC. Amino acids: CASSPFAGGAYEQYF.

The chain is built from TRBV20-1 and TRBJ2-5; possibly TRBD2 for D (7 bases). The ends were cut back, 4 bases at V and 2 bases at J, with 8 bases in the middle. The CDR3 extends over 12 amino acids. Germline-derived CDR1 and CDR2 are DFQATT and SNEGSKA (reference sequence). CDR3: CSAKGGQETQYF. In DNA, the CDR3 is TGCAGTGCTAAGGGGGGGCAAGAGACCCAGTACTTC.

The J gene is TRBJ2-2, the V gene TRBV2; no reliable D call. CDR1 and CDR2 from the germline V gene are SNHLY and FYNNEI. CDR3 length: 14 amino acids. V lost 4 bases and J 0 bases, leaving 6 bases between the germline ends. CDR3 DNA sequence: TGTGCCAGCAGTGTTGCATCGAACACCGGGGAGCTGTTTTTT. As protein: CASSVASNTGELFF.

The rearrangement links TRBV11-2 to TRBJ1-5; D not resolved. There are 15 residues in the CDR3. V lost 2 bases to trimming and J lost 4 bases, with 12 bases between them. Looked up from germline, CDR1 is SGHAT and CDR2 is FQNNGV. The CDR3 DNA sequence: TGTGCCAGCAGCTTATTGGGCAGCCCAAATCAGCCCCAGCATTTT. Translation gives CASSLLGSPNQPQHF.

V gene TRBV9 combines with J gene TRBJ2-3, with 14 bases aligning to TRBD2. The CDR3 totals 17 residues. The germline V gene has CDR1 SGDLS and CDR2 YYNGEE. The trim removed 3 bases at V and 4 bases at J, leaving 7 bases unmatched. The CDR3 loop reads CASSAGLAGGGADTQYF. CDR3 coding DNA: TGTGCCAGCAGCGCCGGACTAGCGGGGGGAGGGGCAGATACGCAGTATTTT.

V and J are TRBV3-1 and TRBJ2-7; D gene ambiguous. V was shortened by 1 base and J by 3 bases, with 13 bases between the two germline ends. Germline V gene sequence: CDR1 LGHDT, CDR2 YNNKEL (reference sequence). The CDR3 extends over 15 amino acids. CDR3 DNA: TGTGCCAGCAGCCAAGGTTCACCCGGCCTCTACGAGCAGTACTTC. It specifies CASSQGSPGLYEQYF.

The gene calls are TRBV5-1 and TRBJ1-2; the D gene is possibly TRBD1 (6 bases). CDR3 length: 13 residues. Germline V gives CDR1 SGHRS, CDR2 YFSETQ. Trimming stripped 0 bases from V and 8 bases from J, with 11 bases between. The CDR3 DNA reads as TGCGCCAGCAGCTTGGAGGCAGGGGACGGCTACACCTTC. Its protein is CASSLEAGDGYTF.

The chain uses TRBV30 and TRBJ2-7, with TRBD1 matching over 9 bases. This CDR3 is 13 amino acids long. CDR1 GTSNPN and CDR2 SVGIG come from the germline V gene (reference sequence). J was trimmed by 5 bases and V by 5 bases; bases with no gene match: 7. The CDR3 loop reads CAWSKRTGDEQYF. The CDR3 DNA follows: TGTGCCTGGTCGAAAAGGACAGGGGACGAGCAGTACTTC. The full variable domain, in which reference TRBV30 and TRBJ2-7 provide the parts outside the CDR3, is SQTIHQWPATLVQPVGSPLSLECTVEGTSNPNLYWYRQAAGRGLQLLFYSVGIGQISSEVPQNLSASRPQDRQFILSSKKLLLSDSGFYLCAWSKRTGDEQYFGPGTRLTVT.

The chain combines TRBV11-2 with TRBJ1-1, with D unresolved. V lost 4 bases and J lost 3, with 9 bases in between. The germline V gene encodes CDR1 SGHAT and CDR2 FQNNGV. CDR3 length equals 13 residues. In DNA, the CDR3 is TGTGCCAGCAGCTCAATAGAGCACACTGAAGCTTTCTTT. It codes for CASSSIEHTEAFF. Supplemented by reference TRBV11-2 and TRBJ1-1, the full variable domain reads EAGVAQSPRYKIIEKRQSVAFWCNPISGHATLYWYQQILGQGPKLLIQFQNNGVVDDSQLPKDRFSAERLKGVDSTLKIQPAKLEDSAVYLCASSSIEHTEAFFGQGTRLTVV.

The rearrangement joins TRBV5-8 to TRBJ2-5; D possibly corresponds to TRBD1 (6 bases). CDR1 and CDR2 (germline): SGHTS, YDEGEE. Trimming cost V 2 bases and J 4 bases, with 18 bases left between them. There are 16 residues in the CDR3. Written as DNA, the CDR3 is TGTGCCAGCAGCTTAAACAGGGACGGACGTGGAGAGACCCAGTACTTC. Residues: CASSLNRDGRGETQYF.

The gene calls are TRBV4-3 and TRBJ2-5, with 7 bases fitting TRBD1. The V gene's germline CDR1 is LGHNA and CDR2 YSLEER. The CDR3 sequence is 15 residues long. V shed 4 bases and J 5 bases; nucleotides not matched to a gene: 10. CDR3 bases: TGCGCCAGCAGCCCATTTACAGGGGACGTGGAGACCCAGTACTTC. This encodes CASSPFTGDVETQYF.

This clonotype was recorded only once. The chain joins TRBV4-1 to TRBJ2-7; 8 bases are a match to TRBD2. Germline V gene lookup returns CDR1 MGHRA and CDR2 YSYEKL. The CDR3 loop spans 15 amino acids. With 3 bases clipped from V and 2 bases from J, the junction kept 6 bases outside the gene matches. DNA of the CDR3: TGCGCCAGCAGCCACCCCCCGGGGGGGGCCTACGAGCAGTACTTC. Amino acids: CASSHPPGGAYEQYF.

V gene TRBV5-1 combines with J gene TRBJ2-1; D is perhaps TRBD1 (5 bases). Germline-derived CDR1 and CDR2 are SGHRS and YFSETQ. V shed 4 bases and J shed 8 bases, with 13 bases lying between them. The CDR3 has 13 amino acids. CDR3 sequence (DNA): TGCGCCAGCAGCGACCAGGGAATCGATGAGCAGTTCTTC. Translated: CASSDQGIDEQFF.

This rearrangement joins TRBV29-1 to TRBJ2-7, with D tentatively TRBD1 (6 bases). This CDR3 has 14 amino acids. Trimming removed 7 bases at V and 2 bases at J, with 18 bases between. Germline V CDR1 and CDR2: SQVTM, ANQGSEA. CDR3 amino acids: CSGGDTRRTYEQYF. The CDR3 coding sequence is TGCAGCGGAGGGGACACCCGACGAACCTACGAGCAGTACTTC.

This chain links TRBV25-1 with TRBJ2-3, with a possible D match to TRBD2 (5 bases). In germline, CDR1 is MGHDK, CDR2 SYGVNS. Trimming took off 8 bases at V and 0 bases at J, with 15 bases between the two ends. The CDR3 contains 15 residues. This chain's CDR3 is CASRPKRTSTDTQYF. For the CDR3, the DNA is TGTGCCAGCCGCCCCAAGAGGACTAGCACAGATACGCAGTATTTT.

The chain recombines TRBV29-1 with TRBJ2-5; D unresolved. Germline CDR1 reads SQVTM; CDR2 reads ANQGSEA. The CDR3 is made up of 12 amino acids. V was shortened by 1 base and J by 5 bases, with 8 bases between the two germline ends. The CDR3 coding sequence is TGCAGCGTTGAAGTCCAAGGGGAGACCCAGTACTTC. It codes for CSVEVQGETQYF.

The rearrangement uses TRBV27 and TRBJ2-4, with D perhaps given as TRBD1 or TRBD2 (6 bases each). The CDR3 is 14 residues long. Germline CDR1 is MNHEY and CDR2 is SMNVEV (reference sequence). Trimming removed 6 bases at V and 3 bases at J, with 12 bases between. CDR3 coding DNA: TGTGCCAGCAGAATACAGGGAGGCAAAAACATTCAGTACTTC. Encoded protein: CASRIQGGKNIQYF.

This chain connects TRBV2 to TRBJ2-5; TRBD1 might be the D (5 bases). From germline, CDR1 is SNHLY and CDR2 FYNNEI. Trimming took 6 bases from V and 0 from J, leaving 14 bases between them. The CDR3 covers 15 residues. The CDR3 spells CASRGLGAYQETQYF. As DNA, the CDR3 is TGTGCCAGCAGGGGGTTAGGGGCCTACCAAGAGACCCAGTACTTC.

V usage is TRBV30 and J usage is TRBJ1-3; D perhaps matches TRBD1 (5 bases). This CDR3 has 14 amino acids. The germline V gene encodes CDR1 GTSNPN and CDR2 SVGIG (reference sequence). The ends were cut back, 6 bases at V and 2 bases at J, with 14 bases in the middle. The CDR3, as DNA: TGTGCCTGCCATGGGGGAGTGGCTGGAAACACCATATATTTT. It codes for CACHGGVAGNTIYF.

The chain combines TRBV6-6 with TRBJ1-3, with D perhaps TRBD1 (5 bases). Germline assignment: CDR1 MNHNY and CDR2 SVGAGI (reference sequence). This CDR3 has 15 amino acids. V shed 2 bases and J shed 0 bases, with 8 bases lying between them. CDR3 nucleotide sequence: TGTGCCAGCAGTTACGAAGGGGTCTCTGGAAACACCATATATTTT. Its protein is CASSYEGVSGNTIYF.

The chain is built from TRBV27 and TRBJ1-5; D might be TRBD1 (6 bases). CDR3 length: 14 amino acids. Germline V lookup: CDR1 MNHEY, CDR2 SMNVEV (reference sequence). Trimming shortened V by 4 bases and J by 5 bases, and 12 bases separated the two germline ends. The CDR3 nucleotides are TGTGCCAGCAGTTGGAGGCCAGGGGATCAGCCCCAGCATTTT. Protein: CASSWRPGDQPQHF.

The chain is built from TRBV7-9 and TRBJ2-2; D is unresolved. The CDR3 has 18 amino acids. CDR1 is SEHNR, CDR2 FQNEAQ, per germline (reference sequence). Trimming pared 0 bases from V and 0 bases from J, leaving 14 bases between. The DNA for the CDR3 is TGTGCCAGCAGCTTAGCCACAATCCGGATATCGAACACCGGGGAGCTGTTTTTT. It encodes CASSLATIRISNTGELFF.

The chain uses TRBV28 and TRBJ2-1; D uncertain. The CDR3 extends over 13 amino acids. In germline, CDR1 is MDHEN, CDR2 SYDVKM. The V end lost 6 bases, the J end lost 4 bases, and 10 bases lay between the germline ends. CDR3 amino acids: CASSITEYNEQFF. The DNA of the CDR3 is TGTGCCAGCAGCATTACCGAATACAATGAGCAGTTCTTC.

The CDR3 here is CSAPSEAGVTDTQYF. The DNA for the CDR3 is TGCAGTGCCCCTTCCGAGGCGGGGGTCACAGATACGCAGTATTTT. V and J are TRBV20-1 and TRBJ2-3; TRBD2 matches 7 bases. The CDR3 sequence is 15 residues long. Germline V gene data show CDR1 as DFQATT and CDR2 as SNEGSKA (reference sequence). V dropped 6 bases and J dropped 2; count of bases not matched to a gene: 11.

This chain connects TRBV12-3 or TRBV12-4 to TRBJ2-4, with 9 bases fitting TRBD1. There are 15 residues in the CDR3. V lost 6 bases, J lost 4 bases, and 7 bases stayed unmatched. The CDR3, as DNA: TGTGCCAGCAGCTTAACCGGGACAGGGAAAAACATTCAGTACTTC. It yields the protein CASSLTGTGKNIQYF.